One sample yielded the 4 T cell receptor beta chains listed below, sequenced in a study of T cell responses to AZD1222 COVID-19 vaccine (dated by TCRdb to the early 2020s). The time point label here, explained by the study, means: baseline before first vaccination. The library was made by the immunoSEQ multiplex PCR assay. Held by TCRdb, this immuneACCESS table contains in-frame sequences only and omits some clones. Under half of the omission traces to an unresolved V gene where checked; the cause of the rest is unknown. The sample contains tens of thousands of clones, roughly 90% of them found a single time. The top ten clonotypes cover approximately 5.4% of the sample. Sequencing was performed on peripheral blood, taken on day 0 of AZD1222 vaccination. The receptors derive from an adult in good health.

The chain combines TRBV18 with TRBJ2-3; TRBD2 matches at 9 bases. Germline assignment: CDR1 KGHSH and CDR2 LQKENI. CDR3 size: 16 residues. The J segment lost 2 bases and the V segment lost 2 bases, leaving 5 bases of the junction unmatched. The CDR3 sequence: CASSPIASGVTDTQYF. CDR3 nucleotide sequence: TGTGCCAGCTCACCAATCGCTAGCGGGGTCACAGATACGCAGTATTTT.

The chain employs TRBV2 and TRBJ1-5; D not certain. The CDR3 contains 14 residues. Trimming pared 3 bases from V and 5 bases from J, leaving 11 bases between. The germline CDR1 and CDR2 sequences are SNHLY and FYNNEI. CDR3 loop: CASSDKAADQPQHF. The CDR3 DNA follows: TGTGCCAGCAGTGATAAGGCAGCCGATCAGCCCCAGCATTTT. Full variable domain (remainder filled in from reference TRBV2 and TRBJ1-5): EPEVTQTPSHQVTQMGQEVILRCVPISNHLYFYWYRQILGQKVEFLVSFYNNEISEKSEIFDDQFSVERPDGSNFTLKIRSTKLEDSAMYFCASSDKAADQPQHFGDGTRLSIL.

This chain joins TRBV27 and TRBJ1-1; D might be TRBD1 (5 bases). Germline CDR1 and CDR2: MNHEY and SMNVEV (reference sequence). V lost 3 bases to trimming and J lost 5 bases, with 16 bases between them. The CDR3 covers 15 residues. CDR3 coding DNA: TGTGCCAGCAGTTTTGGGGGGGTCCAGGGTACTGAAGCTTTCTTT. Protein: CASSFGGVQGTEAFF.

This chain links TRBV7-7 with TRBJ2-2; either TRBD1 or TRBD2 may fit D (5 bases each). This CDR3 is 15 amino acids long. Trimming pared 1 base from V and 5 bases from J, leaving 11 bases between. The V gene's germline CDR1 is SSHAT and CDR2 FNYEAQ (reference sequence). The CDR3 loop is CASSLGGVLTGELFF. As DNA, the CDR3 is TGTGCCAGCAGCTTAGGAGGGGTTTTAACCGGGGAGCTGTTTTTT.